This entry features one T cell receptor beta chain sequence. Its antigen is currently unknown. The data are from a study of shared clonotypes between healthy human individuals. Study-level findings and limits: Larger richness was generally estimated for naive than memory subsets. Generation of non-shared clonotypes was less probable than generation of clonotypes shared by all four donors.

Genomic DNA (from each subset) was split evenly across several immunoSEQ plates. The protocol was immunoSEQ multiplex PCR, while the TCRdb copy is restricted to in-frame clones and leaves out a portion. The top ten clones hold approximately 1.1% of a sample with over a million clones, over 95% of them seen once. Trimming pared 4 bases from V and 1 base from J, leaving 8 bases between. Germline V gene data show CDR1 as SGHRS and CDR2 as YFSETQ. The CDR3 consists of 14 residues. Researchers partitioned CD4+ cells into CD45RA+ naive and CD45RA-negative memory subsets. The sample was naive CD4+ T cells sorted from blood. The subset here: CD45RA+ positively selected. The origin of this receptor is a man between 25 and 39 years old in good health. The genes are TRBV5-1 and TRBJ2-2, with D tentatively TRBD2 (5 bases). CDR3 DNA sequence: TGCGCCAGCAGCCCTAGCCTGAACACCGGGGAGCTGTTTTTT. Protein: CASSPSLNTGELFF.